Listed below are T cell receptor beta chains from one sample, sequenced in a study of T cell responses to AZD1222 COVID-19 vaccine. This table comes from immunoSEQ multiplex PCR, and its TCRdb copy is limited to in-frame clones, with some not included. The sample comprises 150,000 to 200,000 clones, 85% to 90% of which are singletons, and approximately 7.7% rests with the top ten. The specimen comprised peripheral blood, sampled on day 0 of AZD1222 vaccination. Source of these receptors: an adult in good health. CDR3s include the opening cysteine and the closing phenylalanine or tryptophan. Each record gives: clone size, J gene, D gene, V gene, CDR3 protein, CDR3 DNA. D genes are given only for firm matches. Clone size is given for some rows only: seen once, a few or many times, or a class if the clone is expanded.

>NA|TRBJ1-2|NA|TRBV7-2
CASSLDITQFYTF
TGTGCCAGCAGCTTAGACATCACCCAATTCTACACCTTC
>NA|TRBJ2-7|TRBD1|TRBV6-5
CASSYSGTGVGEQYF
TGTGCCAGCAGTTACTCCGGGACAGGGGTAGGCGAGCAGTACTTC
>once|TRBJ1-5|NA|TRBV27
CASSLGLPKGQPQHF
TGTGCCAGCAGTTTAGGTCTTCCTAAGGGACAGCCCCAGCATTTT
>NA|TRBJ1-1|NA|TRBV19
CASTDRTNTEAFF
TGTGCCAGTACCGACAGGACGAACACTGAAGCTTTCTTT
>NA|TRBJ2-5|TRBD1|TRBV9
CASSETGNTETQYF
TGTGCCAGCAGCGAGACAGGGAATACGGAGACCCAGTACTTC
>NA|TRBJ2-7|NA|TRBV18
CASSPPWGNEQYF
TGTGCCAGCTCACCACCTTGGGGGAACGAGCAGTACTTC
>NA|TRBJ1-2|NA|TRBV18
CASSIPGTLDGYTF
TGTGCCAGCTCAATACCCGGGACGCTGGATGGCTACACCTTC
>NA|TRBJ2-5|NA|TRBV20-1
CSASRDAAKTQYF
TGCAGTGCTAGTCGGGACGCCGCGAAGACCCAGTACTTC
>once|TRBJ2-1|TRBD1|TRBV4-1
CASSQAPTGTGSLNEQFF
TGCGCCAGCAGCCAGGCCCCTACCGGGACAGGGTCCCTCAATGAGCAGTTCTTC
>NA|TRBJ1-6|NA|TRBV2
CARGTTGGRTRTYNSPLHF
TGTGCCAGGGGGACGACAGGAGGTCGTACTAGGACCTATAATTCACCCCTCCACTTT
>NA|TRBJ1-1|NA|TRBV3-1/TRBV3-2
CASSQAGEAFF
TGTGCCAGCAGCCAAGCGGGGGAAGCTTTCTTT
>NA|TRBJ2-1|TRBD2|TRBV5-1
CASSLRLAGVNEQFF
TGCGCCAGCAGCTTGAGGCTAGCGGGGGTCAATGAGCAGTTCTTC
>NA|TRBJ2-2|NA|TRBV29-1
CSVEGGTGELFF
TGCAGCGTTGAAGGCGGAACCGGGGAGCTGTTTTTT
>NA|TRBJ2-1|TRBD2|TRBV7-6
CASSSEGLAGGGEQFF
TGTGCCAGCAGCTCAGAAGGACTAGCGGGGGGCGGTGAGCAGTTCTTC
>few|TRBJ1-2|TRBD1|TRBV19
CASSRGQTTFYGYTF
TGTGCCAGTAGTAGGGGACAGACAACTTTCTATGGCTACACCTTC
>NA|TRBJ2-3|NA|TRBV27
CASSDRPPDTQYF
TGTGCCAGCTCCGACAGACCCCCAGATACGCAGTATTTT
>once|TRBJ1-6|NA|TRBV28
CASRPQGNNSPLHF
TGTGCCAGCAGACCCCAGGGGAATAATTCACCCCTCCACTTT
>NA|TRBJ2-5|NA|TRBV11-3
CASSRDVGQETQYF
TGTGCCAGCAGCCGAGACGTCGGACAGGAGACCCAGTACTTC
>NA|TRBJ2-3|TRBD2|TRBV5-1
CASSPPGLAGGADTQYF
TGCGCCAGCAGCCCACCGGGACTAGCGGGGGGGGCAGATACGCAGTATTTT
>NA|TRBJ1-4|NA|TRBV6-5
CASREFHSPEEKLFF
TGTGCCAGCAGAGAGTTCCATTCTCCCGAGGAAAAACTGTTTTTT
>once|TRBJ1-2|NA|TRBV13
CASSLIGNYGYTF
TGTGCCAGCAGCTTAATAGGGAACTATGGCTACACCTTC
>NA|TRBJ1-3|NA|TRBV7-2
CASSLEGLSGNTIYF
TGTGCCAGCAGCTTAGAGGGGCTCTCTGGAAACACCATATATTTT
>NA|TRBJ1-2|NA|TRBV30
CAWSGDTGRFFYGYTF
TGTGCCTGGAGTGGGGACACCGGACGGTTCTTCTATGGCTACACCTTC
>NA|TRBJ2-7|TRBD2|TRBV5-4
CASSLSGGRGEQYF
TGTGCCAGCAGCTTGTCGGGGGGGCGTGGAGAGCAGTACTTC
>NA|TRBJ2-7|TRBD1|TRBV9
CASSLRSTGNLYEQYF
TGTGCCAGCAGCCTAAGGTCGACAGGGAATCTCTACGAGCAGTACTTC
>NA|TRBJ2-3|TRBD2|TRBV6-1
CASSELAGGPRSDTQYF
TGTGCCAGCAGTGAACTAGCGGGGGGGCCTAGGTCGGATACGCAGTATTTT
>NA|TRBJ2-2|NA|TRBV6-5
CASSRGVLNTGELFF
TGTGCCAGCAGTAGGGGAGTGTTGAACACCGGGGAGCTGTTTTTT
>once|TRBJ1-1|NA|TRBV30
CARYGAFF
TGTGCCAGATATGGGGCTTTCTTT
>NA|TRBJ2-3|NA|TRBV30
CACHGQTTQYF
TGTGCCTGCCACGGACAGACTACGCAGTATTTT
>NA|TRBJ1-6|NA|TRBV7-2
CASSLAAGVTSPLHF
TGTGCCAGCAGCTTAGCAGCGGGGGTCACTTCACCCCTCCACTTT
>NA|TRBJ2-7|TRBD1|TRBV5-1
CASSFVTGGRIRFEQYF
TGCGCCAGCAGCTTTGTGACAGGGGGCCGTATACGGTTCGAGCAGTACTTC
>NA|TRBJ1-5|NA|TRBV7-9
CASSLGGGGNQPQHF
TGTGCCAGCAGCCTGGGGGGAGGGGGCAATCAGCCCCAGCATTTT
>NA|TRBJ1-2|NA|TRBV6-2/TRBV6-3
CASSQNTGWSGYGYTF
TGTGCCAGCAGCCAAAATACAGGCTGGAGTGGCTATGGCTACACCTTC
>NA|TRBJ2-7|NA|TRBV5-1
CASSLVSQGNEQYF
TGCGCCAGCAGCTTGGTTTCCCAGGGGAACGAGCAGTACTTC
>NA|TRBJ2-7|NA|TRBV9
CASSVEAEDEQYF
TGTGCCAGCAGCGTAGAGGCGGAGGACGAGCAGTACTTC
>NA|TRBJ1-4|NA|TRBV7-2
CASSLGFAMEKLFF
TGTGCCAGCAGCTTAGGATTCGCTATGGAAAAACTGTTTTTT
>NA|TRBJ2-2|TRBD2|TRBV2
CASSEQRGTGELFF
TGTGCCAGCAGTGAACAGCGGGGGACCGGGGAGCTGTTTTTT
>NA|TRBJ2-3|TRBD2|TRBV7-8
CASSRDSGFTDTQYF
TGTGCCAGCAGCCGAGATAGCGGGTTCACAGATACGCAGTATTTT
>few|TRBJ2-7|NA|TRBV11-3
CASSLVTGAGAYEQYF
TGTGCCAGCAGCTTAGTAACGGGGGCAGGGGCCTACGAGCAGTACTTC
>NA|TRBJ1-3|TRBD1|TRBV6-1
CASSEEGQGDF
TGTGCCAGCAGTGAAGAGGGACAGGGGGATTTT
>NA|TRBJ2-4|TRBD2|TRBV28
CASSSGGGGQHIQYF
TGTGCCAGCAGTTCCGGCGGGGGGGGACAGCACATTCAGTACTTC
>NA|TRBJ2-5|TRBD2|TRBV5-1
CASSKLAGGQETQYF
TGCGCCAGCAGCAAACTAGCGGGGGGGCAGGAGACCCAGTACTTC
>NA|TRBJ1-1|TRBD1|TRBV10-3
CAIKGGTDGTEAFF
TGTGCCATCAAAGGAGGGACAGATGGCACTGAAGCTTTCTTT
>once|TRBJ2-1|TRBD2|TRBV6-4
CASSEGTSGGNEQFF
TGTGCCAGCAGTGAAGGGACTAGCGGTGGGAATGAGCAGTTCTTC